What follows is one TCR beta chain and its context. As yet, its antigen is unknown. The data derive from a study of cytomegalovirus exposure and HLA in healthy donors. Whole-study findings and limits: No immune exposure information besides CMV serostatus was available.

This CDR3 contains 15 residues. Looked up from germline, CDR1 is SGHRS and CDR2 is YFSETQ. Trimming cost V 0 bases and J 1 base; bases outside gene matches: 3. In the PCR, 60 Vbeta and 13 Jbeta primers were used. Libraries were prepared by immunoSEQ multiplex PCR; TCRdb keeps only in-frame clonotypes and omits some of them. The sample shows approximately 130,000 clones, 82% of them seen only once. Source material: PBMCs. The chain recombines TRBV5-1 with TRBJ2-5, with TRBD1 matching over 7 bases. The receptor was derived from a woman aged 18-29 years in good health and CMV-seronegative. The CDR3 DNA sequence: TGCGCCAGCAGCTTGGAACAGGGGTTCCAAGAGACCCAGTACTTC. Encoded protein: CASSLEQGFQETQYF.